This T cell receptor beta chain was documented in a study of a mutant IDH1 vaccine in newly diagnosed glioma. Produced via immunoSEQ multiplex PCR; TCRdb's table is partial and in-frame only. Among under 35,000 clones, around 80% were seen once, and the ten largest hold under 9%. A note on this clone: Its cognate antigen is unknown.

Deletions cut 4 bases from V and 6 bases from J, with 9 bases between. The germline V gene encodes CDR1 SQVTM and CDR2 ANQGSEA. This CDR3 is built from 11 residues. The time point: week 35, safety follow-up. Alongside topical imiquimod, each dose of vaccine comprised 300 ug of mutant IDH1 20-mer peptide. The sequence was obtained from a man aged 50-60 years with glioma. V and J are TRBV29-1 and TRBJ1-2; D unresolved. The sample here was PBMCs, taken from a glioma patient whose treatment included an IDH1 peptide vaccine. CDR3 sequence: CSVVGRDGYTF. The CDR3 DNA reads TGCAGCGTTGTAGGAAGGGATGGCTACACCTTC.